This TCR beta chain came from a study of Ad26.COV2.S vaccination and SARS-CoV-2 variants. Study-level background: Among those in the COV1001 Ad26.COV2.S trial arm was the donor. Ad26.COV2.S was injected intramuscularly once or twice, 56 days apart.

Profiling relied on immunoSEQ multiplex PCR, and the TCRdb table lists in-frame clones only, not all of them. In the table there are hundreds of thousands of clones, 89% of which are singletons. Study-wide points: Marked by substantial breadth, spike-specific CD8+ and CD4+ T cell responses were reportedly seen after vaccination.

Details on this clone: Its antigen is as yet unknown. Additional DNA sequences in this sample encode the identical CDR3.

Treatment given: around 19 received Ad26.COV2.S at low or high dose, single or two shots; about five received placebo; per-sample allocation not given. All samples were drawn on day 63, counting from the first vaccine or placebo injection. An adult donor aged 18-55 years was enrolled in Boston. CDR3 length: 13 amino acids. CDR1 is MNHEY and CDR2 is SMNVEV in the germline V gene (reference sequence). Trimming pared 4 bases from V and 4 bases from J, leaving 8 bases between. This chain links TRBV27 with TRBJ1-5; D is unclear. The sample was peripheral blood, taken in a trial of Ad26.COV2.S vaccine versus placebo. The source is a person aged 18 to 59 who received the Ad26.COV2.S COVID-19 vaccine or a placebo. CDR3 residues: CASSSTRNQPQHF. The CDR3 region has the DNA TGTGCCAGCAGTTCCACAAGAAATCAGCCCCAGCATTTT.